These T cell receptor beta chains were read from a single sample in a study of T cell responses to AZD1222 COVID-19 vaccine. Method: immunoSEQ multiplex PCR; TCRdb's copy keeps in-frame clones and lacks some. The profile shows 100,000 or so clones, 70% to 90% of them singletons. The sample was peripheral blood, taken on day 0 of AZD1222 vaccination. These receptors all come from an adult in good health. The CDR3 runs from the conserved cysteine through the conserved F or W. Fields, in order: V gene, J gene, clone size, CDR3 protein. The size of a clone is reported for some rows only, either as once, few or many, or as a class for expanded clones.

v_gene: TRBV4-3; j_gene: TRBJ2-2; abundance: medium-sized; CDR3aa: CASSQAVFREATNTGELFF
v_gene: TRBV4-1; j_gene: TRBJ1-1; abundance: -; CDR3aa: CASSPDTLRRGTEAFF
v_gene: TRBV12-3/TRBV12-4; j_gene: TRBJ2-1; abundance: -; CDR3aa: CASTGGGAQFF
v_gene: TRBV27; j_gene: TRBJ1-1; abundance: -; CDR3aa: CASSPEGVYRNTEAFF
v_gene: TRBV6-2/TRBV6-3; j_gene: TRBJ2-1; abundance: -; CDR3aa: CASSYLGPSYNEQFF
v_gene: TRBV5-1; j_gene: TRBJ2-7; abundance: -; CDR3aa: CASSWRGVKGQILYEQYF
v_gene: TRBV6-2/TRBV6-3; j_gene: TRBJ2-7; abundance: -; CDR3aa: CASSYSMDSSYEQYF
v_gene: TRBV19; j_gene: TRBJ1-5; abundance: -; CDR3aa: CASGTDSNQPQHF
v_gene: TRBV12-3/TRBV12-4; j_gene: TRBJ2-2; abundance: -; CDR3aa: CASRPPYTGELFF
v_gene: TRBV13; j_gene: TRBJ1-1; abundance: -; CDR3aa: CASSDRDRATEAFF
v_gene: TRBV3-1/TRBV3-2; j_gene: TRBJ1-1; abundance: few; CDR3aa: CASSQGRNTEAFF
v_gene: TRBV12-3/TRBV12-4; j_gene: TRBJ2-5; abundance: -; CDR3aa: CASSAAETQYF
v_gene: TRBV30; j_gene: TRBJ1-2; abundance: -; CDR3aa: CAWSVGSTVLYGYTF
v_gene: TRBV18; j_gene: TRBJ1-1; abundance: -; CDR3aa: CASSLRRGGDTEAFF
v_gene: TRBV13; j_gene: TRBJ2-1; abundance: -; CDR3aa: CASSPRDRYNEQFF
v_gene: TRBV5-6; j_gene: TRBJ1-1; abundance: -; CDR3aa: CASSHGRVNTEAFF
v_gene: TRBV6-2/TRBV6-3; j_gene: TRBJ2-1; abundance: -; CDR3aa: CASSYHLAGGRDEQFF
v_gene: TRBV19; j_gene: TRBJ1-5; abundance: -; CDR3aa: CASSIETGAGIGNQPQHF
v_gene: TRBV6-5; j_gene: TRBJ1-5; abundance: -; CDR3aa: CASFGQSSNQPQHF
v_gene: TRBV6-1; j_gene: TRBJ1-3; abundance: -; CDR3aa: CASSEDKRKYTIYF
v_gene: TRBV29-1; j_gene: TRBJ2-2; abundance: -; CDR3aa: CSVEASGSGELFF
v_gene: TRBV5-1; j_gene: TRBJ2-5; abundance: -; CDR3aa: CASSTVASGRAGETQYF
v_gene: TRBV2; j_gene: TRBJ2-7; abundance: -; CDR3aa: CASAQGLLTYEQYF
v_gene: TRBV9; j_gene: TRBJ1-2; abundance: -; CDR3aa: CASSVGTGVAYGYTF
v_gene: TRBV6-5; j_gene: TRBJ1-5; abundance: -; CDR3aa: CASSYSGLQPQHF
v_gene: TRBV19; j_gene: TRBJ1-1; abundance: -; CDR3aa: CASTGPGLGTEAFF
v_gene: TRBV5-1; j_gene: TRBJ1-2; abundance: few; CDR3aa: CASSLDGQIYGYTF
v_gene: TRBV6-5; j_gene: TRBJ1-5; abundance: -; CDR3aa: CASSWGVIQPQHF
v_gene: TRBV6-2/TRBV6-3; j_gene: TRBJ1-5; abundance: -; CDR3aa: CASSRLARQISNQPQHF
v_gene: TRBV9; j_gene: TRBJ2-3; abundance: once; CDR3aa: CASSVGSSAITDTQYF
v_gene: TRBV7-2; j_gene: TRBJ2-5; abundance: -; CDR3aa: CASSRRQGRETQYF
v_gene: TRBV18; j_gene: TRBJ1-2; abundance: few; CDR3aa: CASSRGTGETANYGYTF